Described below is a single T cell receptor (beta chain) sequence and its context. Its antigen is unidentified. The data belong to a study of OX40 agonist ivuxolimab in advanced cancers. About the study: Ivuxolimab, an agonist antibody against OX40 (CD134), was given to patients. Participants, 65% to 85% male, averaged about 56 years of age, ranging from about 20 to 80.

Broader study findings: Low normalized clonal expansion also occurred in some nonresponding patients.

The CDR3 sequence is 18 residues long. TCRdb's table, derived via immunoSEQ multiplex PCR, lists solely in-frame clones and lacks some. Among approximately 89,000 clones listed, about 88% were seen once. The receptor was derived from an adult with an advanced solid tumor such as melanoma, head and neck, liver or kidney cancer. The chain recombines TRBV21-1 with TRBJ1-4; TRBD1, the D gene given by the table, was not confirmed from the DNA. TRBV21-1 is annotated as a pseudogene. Source: CD4+ or CD8+ T cells sorted from blood, taken in a trial of the OX40 agonist ivuxolimab. CDR3 region: CASSFNTPGQFLLEKLFF. The CDR3 DNA reads TGTGCCAGCAGCTTCAATACGCCGGGACAGTTCCTTCTCGAAAAACTGTTTTTT.